Listed below are T cell receptor beta chains from one sample, sequenced in a study of cytomegalovirus exposure and HLA in healthy donors. Here immunoSEQ multiplex PCR was the method, and the copy in TCRdb shows in-frame clones only, minus some. The sample shows roughly 140,000 clones, about 80% of them seen only once. The specimen sequenced was PBMCs. These receptors came from a man aged 25 to 45 in good health and CMV-seronegative. CDR3s include the opening cysteine and the closing phenylalanine or tryptophan. Fields, in order: clone size, J gene, D gene, V gene, CDR3 DNA, CDR3 protein. D genes are given only for firm matches. Expanded clones are given a class, and other clones once, few, many or no size at all.

size: .
J: TRBJ2-2
D: .
V: TRBV6-1
DNA: TGTGCCAGCAGTGAACAGGGTGCCGCCGGGGAGCTGTTTTTT
CDR3: CASSEQGAAGELFF

size: .
J: TRBJ2-7
D: .
V: TRBV11-2
DNA: TGTGCCAGCAGCTTCGGCAGGGGCCGCTCTGGTCTCTACGAGCAGTACTTC
CDR3: CASSFGRGRSGLYEQYF

size: .
J: TRBJ2-7
D: TRBD1
V: TRBV5-1
DNA: TGCGCCAGCAGCTTGGGGACAGGGAAGACCGAGCAGTACTTC
CDR3: CASSLGTGKTEQYF

size: .
J: TRBJ2-7
D: TRBD2
V: TRBV5-1
DNA: TGCGCCAGCAGCTTGGGGGAGGGGACTGCGAGCTCCTACGAGCAGTACTTC
CDR3: CASSLGEGTASSYEQYF

size: .
J: TRBJ2-1
D: TRBD1
V: TRBV5-1
DNA: TGCGCCAGCAGCTTGGAACAGGGGGTGGAGCGCAATGAGCAGTTCTTC
CDR3: CASSLEQGVERNEQFF

size: .
J: TRBJ1-1
D: .
V: TRBV29-1
DNA: TGCAGCGCCAGACAGAGGTTGAACACTGAAGCTTTCTTT
CDR3: CSARQRLNTEAFF

size: .
J: TRBJ1-2
D: TRBD1
V: TRBV5-1
DNA: TGCGCCAGCAGCTCAGGGGGCTATGACTATGGCTACACCTTC
CDR3: CASSSGGYDYGYTF

size: .
J: TRBJ2-1
D: TRBD2
V: TRBV5-1
DNA: TGCGCCAGCCGTACGCTCGGGGGACTAGCGGGGGAAGAGCAGTTCTTC
CDR3: CASRTLGGLAGEEQFF

size: .
J: TRBJ2-3
D: TRBD2
V: TRBV25-1
DNA: TGTGCCAGCAGTGCCTCTAGCGGGGGGCCTCCCCCGGGGTATTTT
CDR3: CASSASSGGPPPGYF

size: .
J: TRBJ2-2
D: .
V: TRBV29-1
DNA: TGCAGCGTTCTTCGGGGAGGCGGGGAGCTGTTTTTT
CDR3: CSVLRGGGELFF

size: .
J: TRBJ1-2
D: .
V: TRBV29-1
DNA: TGCAGCGTTGAACATCTCGGGGTCTATGGCTACACCTTC
CDR3: CSVEHLGVYGYTF

size: .
J: TRBJ1-1
D: .
V: TRBV6-5
DNA: TGTGCCAGCAGTTACTCTTCCGGACTCTTGAACACTGAAGCTTTCTTT
CDR3: CASSYSSGLLNTEAFF

size: once
J: TRBJ1-2
D: TRBD1
V: TRBV28
DNA: TGTGCCAGCAGTACGCTTTTAGGGGGCCCCTATGGCTACACCTTC
CDR3: CASSTLLGGPYGYTF

size: .
J: TRBJ2-5
D: TRBD1
V: TRBV7-9
DNA: TGTGCCAGCAGAGCTAGGACAGGGTACCAAGAGACCCAGTACTTC
CDR3: CASRARTGYQETQYF

size: .
J: TRBJ1-2
D: TRBD1
V: TRBV28
DNA: TGTGCCAGCAGTTCGGGACAGGGAGACCAACACTATGGCTACACCTTC
CDR3: CASSSGQGDQHYGYTF

size: .
J: TRBJ1-2
D: TRBD1
V: TRBV7-3
DNA: TGTGCCAGCAGCTCCCAGACAGGGGGCGAAAACTATGGCTACACCTTC
CDR3: CASSSQTGGENYGYTF

size: .
J: TRBJ2-5
D: TRBD2
V: TRBV30
DNA: TGTGCCCGGGCTTCTAGCGGGACTCAAGAGACCCAGTACTTC
CDR3: CARASSGTQETQYF

size: .
J: TRBJ2-7
D: TRBD1
V: TRBV9
DNA: TGTGCCAGCAGCTTGGGACAGGGGGACTACGAGCAGTACTTC
CDR3: CASSLGQGDYEQYF

size: .
J: TRBJ2-5
D: .
V: TRBV20-1
DNA: TGCAGTGCTAGAGATAGTGAGACCCAGTACTTC
CDR3: CSARDSETQYF

size: .
J: TRBJ2-2
D: .
V: TRBV9
DNA: TGTGCCAGCAGCGACGGGACTTCCACCGGGGAGCTGTTTTTT
CDR3: CASSDGTSTGELFF

size: .
J: TRBJ2-7
D: TRBD1
V: TRBV4-1
DNA: TGCGCCAGCAGCGACGTTGGCAGGGGGACCTACGAGCAGTACTTC
CDR3: CASSDVGRGTYEQYF

size: .
J: TRBJ1-5
D: .
V: TRBV27
DNA: TGTGCCAGCAGTTTATCCCGGTCTTCTCAGCCCCAGCATTTT
CDR3: CASSLSRSSQPQHF

size: .
J: TRBJ2-7
D: .
V: TRBV5-1
DNA: TGCGCCAGCAGCTTCTGGGGAGATCAGTACGGTGGGCAGTACTTC
CDR3: CASSFWGDQYGGQYF

size: once
J: TRBJ1-2
D: .
V: TRBV10-3
DNA: TGTGCCATCAGTGAGTCCGCCCTAAACTATGGCTACACCTTC
CDR3: CAISESALNYGYTF

size: .
J: TRBJ1-2
D: .
V: TRBV5-6
DNA: TGTGCCAGCAGCTACCAGACAGTGTCCTATGGCTACACCTTC
CDR3: CASSYQTVSYGYTF

size: once
J: TRBJ1-1
D: .
V: TRBV19
DNA: TGTGCCAGTAGTATACAGGATAACCAGAACACTGAAGCTTTCTTT
CDR3: CASSIQDNQNTEAFF

size: .
J: TRBJ2-5
D: .
V: TRBV18
DNA: TGTGCCAGCTCACCGGGCCCGATGGAGACCCAGTACTTC
CDR3: CASSPGPMETQYF

size: .
J: TRBJ1-5
D: TRBD1
V: TRBV2
DNA: TGTGCCAGCAGTGAAGGGACAGGGGGCCAGCCCCAGCATTTT
CDR3: CASSEGTGGQPQHF

size: .
J: TRBJ2-1
D: .
V: TRBV7-8
DNA: TGTGCCAGCAGCTCCCCGAGGAATGAGCAGTTCTTC
CDR3: CASSSPRNEQFF

size: .
J: TRBJ1-5
D: .
V: TRBV4-1
DNA: TGCGCCAGCAGCCAACCGGGTCTTAATCAGCCCCAGCATTTT
CDR3: CASSQPGLNQPQHF

size: once
J: TRBJ2-7
D: TRBD2
V: TRBV2
DNA: TGTGCCAGCAGTCGGAGCCCCGGGACTAGCGTACCCTACGAGCAGTACTTC
CDR3: CASSRSPGTSVPYEQYF

size: once
J: TRBJ2-5
D: .
V: TRBV2
DNA: TGTGCCAGCACCAGGGGCTTCGGAGAGACCCAGTACTTC
CDR3: CASTRGFGETQYF

size: .
J: TRBJ2-6
D: TRBD2
V: TRBV5-4
DNA: TGTGCCACCGGACTAGCGGGCCGCTCTGGGGCCAACGTCCTGACTTTC
CDR3: CATGLAGRSGANVLTF

size: .
J: TRBJ2-6
D: .
V: TRBV7-3
DNA: TGTGCCAGCAGCCCTCCTCAGGGCAGTGGGGCCAACGTCCTGACTTTC
CDR3: CASSPPQGSGANVLTF

size: .
J: TRBJ1-2
D: .
V: TRBV5-4
DNA: TGTGCCAGCAGCTTGGTAAGGGTGACAGGCGGAGTGTATGGCTACACCTTC
CDR3: CASSLVRVTGGVYGYTF

size: .
J: TRBJ2-5
D: TRBD2
V: TRBV2
DNA: TGTGCCAGCACCGGACTAGCGGGGGCCACCCGGGAGACCCAGTACTTC
CDR3: CASTGLAGATRETQYF

size: .
J: TRBJ1-4
D: .
V: TRBV12-5
DNA: TGTGCTAGTGGTTTGAAGACATATTCGATCCCGGATGAAAAACTGTTTTTT
CDR3: CASGLKTYSIPDEKLFF

size: .
J: TRBJ1-5
D: .
V: TRBV6-5
DNA: TGTGCCAGCAGTTACGGGGGGGGACAGCCCCAGCATTTT
CDR3: CASSYGGGQPQHF

size: .
J: TRBJ2-7
D: .
V: TRBV9
DNA: TGTGCCAGCAGCGCCGGCGGAGCGGGCTACGAGCAGTACTTC
CDR3: CASSAGGAGYEQYF

size: .
J: TRBJ1-2
D: .
V: TRBV6-1
DNA: TGTGCCAGCAAACCCAGTCAAACAGGGAACTATGGCTACACCTTC
CDR3: CASKPSQTGNYGYTF

size: .
J: TRBJ1-4
D: TRBD1
V: TRBV2
DNA: TGTGCCAGCAGTGAACTACGGGACAGTGGAAAACTGTTTTTT
CDR3: CASSELRDSGKLFF

size: .
J: TRBJ2-7
D: .
V: TRBV5-6
DNA: TGTGCCAGCAGCTTGATCCCTGCCTACGAGCAGTACTTC
CDR3: CASSLIPAYEQYF

size: .
J: TRBJ1-1
D: .
V: TRBV5-4
DNA: TGTGCCAGCAGCTCGGACTGGGGCACTGAAGCTTTCTTT
CDR3: CASSSDWGTEAFF

size: .
J: TRBJ2-1
D: .
V: TRBV5-1
DNA: TGCGCCAGCAGCTTGGACAGCCAAAAGGGGCAGGAGTTCTTC
CDR3: CASSLDSQKGQEFF

size: .
J: TRBJ1-1
D: .
V: TRBV18
DNA: TGTGCCAGCTCACGTGCGGCTGGCACTGAAGCTTTCTTT
CDR3: CASSRAAGTEAFF

size: few
J: TRBJ2-3
D: TRBD2
V: TRBV6-1
DNA: TGTGCCAGCAAGGCCAGCGGGACGGCAGATACGCAGTATTTT
CDR3: CASKASGTADTQYF

size: few
J: TRBJ1-3
D: .
V: TRBV6-5
DNA: TGTGCCAGCAGTTACTCGGAGGCTGGAAACACCATATATTTT
CDR3: CASSYSEAGNTIYF